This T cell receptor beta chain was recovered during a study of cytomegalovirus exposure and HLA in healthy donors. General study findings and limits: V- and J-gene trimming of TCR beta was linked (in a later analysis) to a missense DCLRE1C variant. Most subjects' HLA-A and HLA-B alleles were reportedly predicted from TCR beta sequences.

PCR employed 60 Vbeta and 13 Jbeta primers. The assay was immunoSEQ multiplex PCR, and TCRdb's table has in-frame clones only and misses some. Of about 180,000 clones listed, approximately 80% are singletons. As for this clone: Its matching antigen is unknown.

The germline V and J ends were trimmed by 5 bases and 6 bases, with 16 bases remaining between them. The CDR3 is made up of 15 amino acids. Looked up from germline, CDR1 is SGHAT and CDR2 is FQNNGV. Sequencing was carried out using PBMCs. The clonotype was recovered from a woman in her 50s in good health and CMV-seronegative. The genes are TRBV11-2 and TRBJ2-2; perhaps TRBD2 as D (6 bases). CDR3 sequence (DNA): TGTGCCAGCAGCCCCGGGACTCCTAGGGCCGGGGAGCTGTTTTTT. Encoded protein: CASSPGTPRAGELFF.